This T cell receptor beta chain originates from a study of blood T cell repertoires in COVID-19. Study at large: The United States, Italy and Spain were the sources of the acute and convalescent COVID-19 samples. The cDNA or gDNA used as material had been derived from T cells, B-cell-depleted T cells, or PBMCs.

The CDR3 has 13 amino acids. V trimming: 3 bases; J trimming: 6 bases; junction bases outside the gene matches: 4. Looked up from germline, CDR1 is SQVTM and CDR2 is ANQGSEA. Study processing details: It was from reference gene primer amplification that nucleated cell counts were estimated. The protocol was immunoSEQ multiplex PCR, while the TCRdb copy is restricted to in-frame clones and leaves out a portion. The V and J calls and the clone size are those of that table, but D and trimming were determined from the DNA. The repertoire holds roughly 250,000 clones, with about 88% as singletons. This TCR was sampled from a woman aged 35 to 49 who had recovered from COVID-19. Sequencing was carried out using peripheral blood. This chain connects TRBV29-1 to TRBJ1-5, with 8 bases fitting TRBD1. The CDR3 coding sequence is TGCAGCGTTGAGGACAGGGTGGGTCAGCCCCAGCATTTT. Encoded protein: CSVEDRVGQPQHF. Together with reference TRBV29-1 and TRBJ1-5, the CDR3 gives the full variable domain: SAVISQKPSRDICQRGTSLTIQCQVDSQVTMMFWYRQQPGQSLTLIATANQGSEATYESGFVIDKFPISRPNLTFSTLTVSNMSPEDSSIYLCSVEDRVGQPQHFGDGTRLSIL.